A selection of T cell receptor beta chains follows, all from one sample in a study of blood T cell repertoires in COVID-19. Some clones are missing from TCRdb's copy, which holds only in-frame ones; the method was immunoSEQ multiplex PCR. The sample carries about 100,000 clones, around 83% recorded once. Sequencing input: peripheral blood. These receptors were collected from an older man with active or convalescent COVID-19. CDR3s include the opening cysteine and the closing phenylalanine or tryptophan. Each record gives: D gene, V gene, clone size, J gene, CDR3 protein, CDR3 DNA. A D gene is named only where the DNA matches it firmly. Expanded clones are given a class, and other clones once, few, many or no size at all.

d_call: TRBD1
v_call: TRBV10-3
clone_size: once
j_call: TRBJ1-1
cdr3_aa: CAIGRGQGSTEAFF
cdr3_nt: TGTGCCATCGGCCGAGGACAGGGATCCACTGAAGCTTTCTTT

d_call: TRBD1
v_call: TRBV3-1/TRBV3-2
clone_size: .
j_call: TRBJ2-2
cdr3_aa: CASSPFQAGGITGELFF
cdr3_nt: TGTGCCAGCAGCCCATTTCAGGCAGGGGGCATCACCGGGGAGCTGTTTTTT

d_call: .
v_call: TRBV27
clone_size: .
j_call: TRBJ1-4
cdr3_aa: CASSLGGAANEKLFF
cdr3_nt: TGTGCCAGCAGTTTAGGGGGGGCAGCTAATGAAAAACTGTTTTTT

d_call: .
v_call: TRBV5-1
clone_size: .
j_call: TRBJ1-6
cdr3_aa: CASRSSRDGSPLHF
cdr3_nt: TGCGCCAGCAGGTCGAGCAGGGATGGTTCACCCCTCCACTTT

d_call: TRBD1
v_call: TRBV28
clone_size: .
j_call: TRBJ1-6
cdr3_aa: CASSPGTGASPLHF
cdr3_nt: TGTGCCAGCAGCCCCGGGACAGGGGCTTCACCCCTCCACTTT

d_call: .
v_call: TRBV7-8
clone_size: .
j_call: TRBJ1-1
cdr3_aa: CASSFASGFPEAFF
cdr3_nt: TGTGCCAGCAGCTTTGCCTCAGGGTTTCCTGAAGCTTTCTTT

d_call: TRBD1
v_call: TRBV19
clone_size: few
j_call: TRBJ2-2
cdr3_aa: CASSYTGGYTGELFF
cdr3_nt: TGTGCCAGTAGTTATACAGGGGGTTACACCGGGGAGCTGTTTTTT

d_call: .
v_call: TRBV11-2
clone_size: .
j_call: TRBJ1-6
cdr3_aa: CASSLVGLLNSPLHF
cdr3_nt: TGTGCCAGCAGCTTAGTGGGACTCCTTAATTCACCCCTCCACTTT

d_call: .
v_call: TRBV6-6
clone_size: few
j_call: TRBJ1-2
cdr3_aa: CASRTRQIRNYGYTF
cdr3_nt: TGTGCCAGCAGAACCAGACAGATCAGGAACTATGGCTACACCTTC

d_call: TRBD1
v_call: TRBV6-5
clone_size: .
j_call: TRBJ1-2
cdr3_aa: CASRGRDRNYGYTF
cdr3_nt: TGTGCCAGCAGGGGGCGGGACAGGAACTATGGCTACACCTTC

d_call: .
v_call: TRBV5-5
clone_size: .
j_call: TRBJ1-1
cdr3_aa: CASSSLQGGDTEAFF
cdr3_nt: TGTGCCAGCAGCAGCCTACAGGGCGGCGACACTGAAGCTTTCTTT

d_call: TRBD1
v_call: TRBV30
clone_size: .
j_call: TRBJ2-7
cdr3_aa: CAWSRGWDRAYEQYF
cdr3_nt: TGTGCCTGGAGCCGGGGGTGGGACAGGGCCTACGAGCAGTACTTC

d_call: .
v_call: TRBV5-1
clone_size: .
j_call: TRBJ2-1
cdr3_aa: CASSPGIVNEQFF
cdr3_nt: TGCGCCAGCAGCCCGGGGATAGTGAATGAGCAGTTCTTC

d_call: TRBD1
v_call: TRBV27
clone_size: .
j_call: TRBJ1-4
cdr3_aa: CASSPGTGAREKLFF
cdr3_nt: TGTGCCAGCAGTCCAGGGACAGGGGCGCGGGAAAAACTGTTTTTT

d_call: .
v_call: TRBV7-3
clone_size: once
j_call: TRBJ2-3
cdr3_aa: CASSRHSQGTGFTDTQYF
cdr3_nt: TGTGCCAGCAGCCGGCATTCACAGGGTACCGGCTTCACAGATACGCAGTATTTT

d_call: TRBD1
v_call: TRBV7-9
clone_size: .
j_call: TRBJ2-1
cdr3_aa: CASSLVGVRGEQFF
cdr3_nt: TGTGCCAGCAGCTTAGTAGGGGTCAGGGGGGAGCAGTTCTTC

d_call: .
v_call: TRBV11-3
clone_size: .
j_call: TRBJ1-1
cdr3_aa: CASSLSGGNTEAFF
cdr3_nt: TGTGCCAGCAGCTTGAGCGGGGGGAACACTGAAGCTTTCTTT

d_call: TRBD1
v_call: TRBV2
clone_size: .
j_call: TRBJ2-5
cdr3_aa: CASSGRTGGAYQETQYF
cdr3_nt: TGTGCCAGCAGTGGCAGGACAGGGGGCGCGTACCAAGAGACCCAGTACTTC

d_call: .
v_call: TRBV5-6
clone_size: .
j_call: TRBJ2-7
cdr3_aa: CASSLGAGYSNEQYF
cdr3_nt: TGTGCCAGCAGCTTGGGGGCAGGGTATAGCAACGAGCAGTACTTC

d_call: .
v_call: TRBV7-3
clone_size: .
j_call: TRBJ2-3
cdr3_aa: CASSLLGALEDTQYF
cdr3_nt: TGTGCCAGCAGCTTATTAGGGGCCCTCGAAGATACGCAGTATTTT

d_call: .
v_call: TRBV9
clone_size: .
j_call: TRBJ1-2
cdr3_aa: CASSAEPRGTGNGYTF
cdr3_nt: TGTGCCAGCAGCGCCGAGCCGAGGGGAACAGGGAACGGCTACACCTTC

d_call: .
v_call: TRBV28
clone_size: once
j_call: TRBJ1-2
cdr3_aa: CASSSSGGGYTF
cdr3_nt: .

d_call: .
v_call: TRBV10-3
clone_size: .
j_call: TRBJ2-7
cdr3_aa: CAISENFRDYEQYF
cdr3_nt: TGTGCCATCAGTGAAAATTTCAGGGACTACGAGCAGTACTTC

d_call: TRBD1
v_call: TRBV23-1
clone_size: .
j_call: TRBJ1-6
cdr3_aa: CASSQADRGRNSPLHF
cdr3_nt: TGCGCCAGCAGTCAGGCGGACAGGGGGCGAAATTCACCCCTCCACTTT

d_call: .
v_call: TRBV28
clone_size: .
j_call: TRBJ1-6
cdr3_aa: CASRGVESYNSPLHF
cdr3_nt: TGTGCCAGCAGGGGCGTTGAGTCCTATAATTCACCCCTCCACTTT

d_call: .
v_call: TRBV7-9
clone_size: few
j_call: TRBJ2-7
cdr3_aa: CASSLGVTAYEQYF
cdr3_nt: TGTGCCAGCAGCTTAGGTGTCACTGCCTACGAGCAGTACTTC

d_call: TRBD1
v_call: TRBV29-1
clone_size: once
j_call: TRBJ2-7
cdr3_aa: CSVGDSFNQNYEQYF
cdr3_nt: TGCAGCGTTGGGGACAGTTTCAACCAAAACTACGAGCAGTACTTC

d_call: .
v_call: TRBV19
clone_size: .
j_call: TRBJ1-3
cdr3_aa: CASSTGQRGNTIYF
cdr3_nt: TGTGCCAGTAGTACTGGACAGCGAGGAAACACCATATATTTT

d_call: TRBD2
v_call: TRBV19
clone_size: .
j_call: TRBJ2-4
cdr3_aa: CASSRRTSGGAFAKNIQYF
cdr3_nt: TGTGCCAGTAGCCGACGGACTAGCGGGGGGGCCTTTGCCAAAAACATTCAGTACTTC

d_call: TRBD1
v_call: TRBV7-2
clone_size: .
j_call: TRBJ1-2
cdr3_aa: CASSGGQGRGYTF
cdr3_nt: TGTGCCAGCAGCGGGGGACAGGGGCGAGGCTACACCTTC

d_call: TRBD1
v_call: TRBV6-2/TRBV6-3
clone_size: once
j_call: TRBJ1-1
cdr3_aa: CASSPTRQGKTEAFF
cdr3_nt: TGTGCCAGCAGCCCCACCCGACAGGGGAAGACTGAAGCTTTCTTT

d_call: .
v_call: TRBV4-1
clone_size: .
j_call: TRBJ2-3
cdr3_aa: CASSPGQSDTQYF
cdr3_nt: TGCGCCAGCAGTCCTGGACAGTCAGATACGCAGTATTTT

d_call: TRBD2
v_call: TRBV3-1/TRBV3-2
clone_size: .
j_call: TRBJ2-1
cdr3_aa: CASRASGYDEQFF
cdr3_nt: TGTGCCAGCAGGGCTAGCGGATACGACGAGCAGTTCTTC

d_call: .
v_call: TRBV3-1/TRBV3-2
clone_size: .
j_call: TRBJ2-7
cdr3_aa: CASSPRTGEQYF
cdr3_nt: TGTGCCAGCAGCCCTCGGACTGGGGAGCAGTACTTC

d_call: TRBD1
v_call: TRBV7-2
clone_size: .
j_call: TRBJ1-1
cdr3_aa: CASSSETGGTEAFF
cdr3_nt: TGTGCCAGCAGCTCCGAGACAGGGGGCACTGAAGCTTTCTTT

d_call: TRBD2
v_call: TRBV3-1/TRBV3-2
clone_size: .
j_call: TRBJ2-3
cdr3_aa: CASGSVSGGLNTDTQYF
cdr3_nt: TGTGCCAGCGGCTCAGTTAGCGGGGGCCTTAACACAGATACGCAGTATTTT

d_call: .
v_call: TRBV5-1
clone_size: few
j_call: TRBJ2-7
cdr3_aa: CASAQPGAYEQYF
cdr3_nt: TGCGCCAGCGCACAACCAGGTGCCTACGAGCAGTACTTC

d_call: TRBD2
v_call: TRBV7-6
clone_size: .
j_call: TRBJ2-3
cdr3_aa: CASSLKVSGGADTQYF
cdr3_nt: TGTGCCAGCAGCTTAAAGGTTAGCGGGGGCGCAGATACGCAGTATTTT

d_call: TRBD1
v_call: TRBV30
clone_size: .
j_call: TRBJ2-5
cdr3_aa: CAWSEGQAEETQYF
cdr3_nt: TGTGCCTGGAGTGAAGGACAGGCGGAAGAGACCCAGTACTTC

d_call: TRBD1
v_call: TRBV28
clone_size: .
j_call: TRBJ1-5
cdr3_aa: CASLDRAYSNQPQHF
cdr3_nt: TGTGCCAGCCTAGACAGGGCCTATAGCAATCAGCCCCAGCATTTT

d_call: .
v_call: TRBV28
clone_size: .
j_call: TRBJ1-2
cdr3_aa: CASSFRGNYGYTF
cdr3_nt: TGTGCCAGCAGTTTTAGGGGTAACTATGGCTACACCTTC

d_call: .
v_call: TRBV5-1
clone_size: .
j_call: TRBJ1-4
cdr3_aa: CASSLGGSNEKLFF
cdr3_nt: TGCGCCAGCAGCTTGGGTGGGAGTAATGAAAAACTGTTTTTT

d_call: TRBD1
v_call: TRBV2
clone_size: .
j_call: TRBJ2-1
cdr3_aa: CASIRQGRNTYNEQFF
cdr3_nt: TGTGCCAGCATTAGACAGGGGAGAAATACCTACAATGAGCAGTTCTTC

d_call: .
v_call: TRBV6-5
clone_size: .
j_call: TRBJ1-2
cdr3_aa: CASRGRDGYTF
cdr3_nt: TGTGCCAGCAGGGGGCGTGATGGCTACACCTTC

d_call: .
v_call: TRBV5-6
clone_size: .
j_call: TRBJ1-1
cdr3_aa: CASSRRTERQDTEAFF
cdr3_nt: TGTGCCAGCAGCAGACGGACTGAGCGGCAAGACACTGAAGCTTTCTTT

d_call: .
v_call: TRBV7-2
clone_size: .
j_call: TRBJ2-3
cdr3_aa: CASSPRVVDTQYF
cdr3_nt: TGTGCCAGCAGCCCACGGGTTGTTGATACGCAGTATTTT